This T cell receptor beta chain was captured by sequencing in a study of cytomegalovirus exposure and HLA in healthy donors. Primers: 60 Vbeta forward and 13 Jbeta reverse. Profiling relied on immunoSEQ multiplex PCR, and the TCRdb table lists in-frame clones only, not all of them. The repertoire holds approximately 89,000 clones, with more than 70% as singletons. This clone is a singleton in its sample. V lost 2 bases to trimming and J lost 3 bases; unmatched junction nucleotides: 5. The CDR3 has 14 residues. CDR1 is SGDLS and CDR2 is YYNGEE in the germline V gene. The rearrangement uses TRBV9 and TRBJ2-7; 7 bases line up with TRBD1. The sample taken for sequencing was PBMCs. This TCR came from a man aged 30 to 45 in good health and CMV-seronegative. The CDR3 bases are TGTGCCAGCAGCGTGGGGGACAGAGGCTACGAGCAGTACTTC. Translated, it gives CASSVGDRGYEQYF. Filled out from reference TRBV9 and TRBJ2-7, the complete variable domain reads DSGVTQTPKHLITATGQRVTLRCSPRSGDLSVYWYQQSLDQGLQFLIQYYNGEERAKGNILERFSAQQFPDLHSELNLSSLELGDSALYFCASSVGDRGYEQYFGPGTRLTVT.